Presented here are 5 T cell receptor beta chains from one specimen sequenced in a study of chemoradiotherapy in HPV16-positive cancers. Here immunoSEQ multiplex PCR was the method, and the copy in TCRdb shows in-frame clones only, minus some. The table has roughly 25,000 clones, approximately 94% seen once. This specimen was collected from a patient who underwent chemoradiotherapy. These receptors came from a human donor with HPV-associated anogenital cancer.

The chain recombines TRBV14 with TRBJ1-3; D gene unclear. Trimming shortened V by 4 bases and J by 2 bases, and 15 bases separated the two germline ends. Germline values: CDR1 SGHDN, CDR2 FVKESK. This CDR3 is built from 16 residues. Written as DNA, the CDR3 is TGTGCCAGCAGCCTTCGCCGCGTAGGTACTGGAAACACCATATATTTT. Its translation is CASSLRRVGTGNTIYF. The whole variable domain, remainder taken from reference TRBV14 and TRBJ1-3, is EAGVTQFPSHSVIEKGQTVTLRCDPISGHDNLYWYRRVMGKEIKFLLHFVKESKQDESGMPNNRFLAERTGGTYSTLKVQPAELEDSGVYFCASSLRRVGTGNTIYFGEGSWLTVV.

The chain couples TRBV7-9 to TRBJ2-1, with TRBD2 matching 12 bases. J gave up 4 bases and V 5 bases, and 3 bases lay outside the gene matches. The germline CDR1 and CDR2 sequences are SEHNR and FQNEAQ (reference sequence). The CDR3 sequence is 15 residues long. CDR3 region: CASSRGLAGYNEQFF. CDR3 sequence (DNA): TGTGCCAGCAGCAGGGGACTAGCGGGTTACAATGAGCAGTTCTTC.

The chain joins TRBV5-1 to TRBJ2-2; no reliable D call. Between the trimmed V and J ends, which lost 0 bases and 6 bases, there was a span of 9 bases. The CDR3 is 14 residues long. The V gene's germline CDR1 is SGHRS and CDR2 YFSETQ. This CDR3 is CASSLGQEAGELFF. Here the CDR3 DNA reads TGCGCCAGCAGCTTGGGCCAGGAAGCCGGGGAGCTGTTTTTT.

The chain joins TRBV28 to TRBJ1-1, with D possibly matching TRBD1 (6 bases). The CDR3 covers 16 residues. Between the trimmed V and J ends, which lost 2 bases and 1 base, there was a span of 14 bases. Germline V gives CDR1 MDHEN, CDR2 SYDVKM. CDR3 sequence reads: CASSLINPGQNTEAFF. Here the CDR3 DNA reads TGTGCCAGCAGTTTAATAAATCCGGGACAGAACACTGAAGCTTTCTTT. Combining the CDR3 with reference TRBV28 and TRBJ1-1 gives the whole variable domain DVKVTQSSRYLVKRTGEKVFLECVQDMDHENMFWYRQDPGLGLRLIYFSYDVKMKEKGDIPEGYSVSREKKERFSLILESASTNQTSMYLCASSLINPGQNTEAFFGQGTRLTVV.

The rearrangement links TRBV9 to TRBJ1-4; D is unresolved. Germline V gene sequence: CDR1 SGDLS, CDR2 YYNGEE. The CDR3 has 14 residues. V lost 4 bases and J 5 bases, leaving 12 bases between the germline ends. CDR3 amino acids: CASSLPGLNEKLFF. CDR3 sequence (DNA): TGTGCCAGCAGCCTACCGGGCCTAAATGAAAAACTGTTTTTT.